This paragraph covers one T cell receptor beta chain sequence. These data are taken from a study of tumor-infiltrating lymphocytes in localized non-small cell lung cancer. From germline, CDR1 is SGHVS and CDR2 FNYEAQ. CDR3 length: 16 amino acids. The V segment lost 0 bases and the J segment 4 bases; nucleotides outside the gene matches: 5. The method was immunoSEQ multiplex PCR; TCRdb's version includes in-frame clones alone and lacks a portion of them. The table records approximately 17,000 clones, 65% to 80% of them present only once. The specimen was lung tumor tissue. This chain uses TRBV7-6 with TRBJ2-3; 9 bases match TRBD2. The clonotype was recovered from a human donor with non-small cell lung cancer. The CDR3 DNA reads TGTGCCAGCAGCTTAGCTCTAGCGGGATTCCCAGATACGCAGTATTTT. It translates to CASSLALAGFPDTQYF.